This T cell receptor beta chain stems from a study of T cell repertoires in cytomegalovirus infection. Study-level information: A matching HLA type, together with CMV infection, was signaled by public TCR beta signatures. Study-wide results and caveats: CMV carriers having the relevant HLA were flagged by cumulative public TCR beta family frequency.

TCRdb analysed the reads with MiXCR anew, one entry per CDR3 protein. The table includes 200,000 to 250,000 distinct CDR3 sequences, 20% to 25% detected once. In the case of this clonotype: Its antigen is currently unknown.

The material sequenced was CD8+ T cells from PBMCs. The sequence was obtained from a human donor in good health (CMV status not recorded). Some clones in this sample may be carry-over from other donors' samples.

This CDR3 reads CASSTAGDTQYF. The CDR3 nucleotides read TGTGCCAGTAGTACCGCAGGGGATACGCAGTATTTT. The chain combines TRBV19 with TRBJ2-3, with D perhaps matching TRBD1 (5 bases). V gave up 4 bases and J gave up 6 bases, with 8 bases separating them. This CDR3 comprises 12 residues. Germline CDR1 reads LNHDA; CDR2 reads SQIVND (reference sequence).